Sequencing of this T cell receptor (beta chain) was carried out in a study of control samples from healthy donors and cancer patients. Here immunoSEQ multiplex PCR was the method, and the copy in TCRdb shows in-frame clones only, minus some. The table has about 190,000 clones, roughly nine tenths seen once; the top ten hold 1.8%. CDR1 and CDR2 (germline): MNHNS, SASEGT. The CDR3 contains 18 residues. The junction had 10 bases not matched to a gene; V was cut back by 2 bases and J by 0 bases. Source material: blood. This TCR was sampled from a man aged 25-45 years in good health. V gene TRBV6-1 combines with J gene TRBJ1-1; 9 bases line up with TRBD1. The CDR3 DNA is TGTGCCAGCAGTGAATCGGGTGGGACAGGGAGAATGAACACTGAAGCTTTCTTT. It specifies CASSESGGTGRMNTEAFF.